The sequence of this T cell receptor beta chain was determined in a study of blood T cells in healthy people across ages. General study points: Fewer expanded clones and more diversity marked long-lived versus aged donors.

This clonotype turned up a few times. Its specificity is not known. This CDR3 comprises 18 residues. Germline V CDR1 and CDR2: SGDLS, YYNGEE. J gave up 0 bases and V 0 bases, and 6 bases lay outside the gene matches. Primed by a sample-barcoded 5' primer and a J-beta primer mix, a second PCR proceeded for 7 to 11 cycles. TCRdb reprocessed the 5' RACE reads with MiXCR, giving one entry per CDR3 protein. Of approximately 780,000 distinct CDR3 sequences listed, approximately 24% are singletons. The sample was also reused in another study, on T cells of mothers and their children.

This TCR was recovered from a boy under 18 in good health. This rearrangement joins TRBV9 to TRBJ2-1, with TRBD2 identical over 10 bases. Sample: blood. DNA of the CDR3: TGTGCCAGCAGCGTAGGAGCTAGCGGGGGTTACTCCTACAATGAGCAGTTCTTC. Its protein product is CASSVGASGGYSYNEQFF.